What follows describes a single T cell receptor (beta chain). Antigen specificity is unknown. The sample comes from a study of CD8+ T cells in alopecia areata. Extracted RNA was reverse transcribed, and the resulting cDNA served as sequencing template. Clones were sequenced by immunoSEQ multiplex PCR, and TCRdb holds only the in-frame ones, with some missing. The sample records about 180,000 clones, roughly 46% being singletons. Study outcomes and limitations: Many expanded lesional clones remained in scalp and blood on tofacitinib.

As for treatment: oral pan-JAK inhibitor, 5-10 mg twice daily. CDR3 length: 11 residues. Trimming cost V 10 bases and J 1 base, with 5 bases left between them. CDR1 and CDR2 from the germline V gene are MNHEY and SVGAGI. Here the sequenced sample was CD8+ T cells sorted from blood, taken around week 54, from a patient treated with tofacitinib. The source is a human donor with alopecia areata. This rearrangement joins TRBV6-5 to TRBJ2-1; D unclear. CDR3 nucleotide sequence: TGTGCCACCTATTCCTACAATGAGCAGTTCTTC. This gives the protein CATYSYNEQFF.